This T cell receptor beta chain came from a study of T cell clusters in autoimmune cytopenias. About 39,000 genome equivalents of blood DNA were amplified for TRB. Points on this clonotype: What it recognizes is unknown.

Germline values: CDR1 GTSNPN, CDR2 SVGIG (reference sequence). The CDR3 consists of 12 residues. TRB rearrangements were amplified by touch-down multiplex PCR with mixed TRB-A/B primers. Reanalyzing the multiplex PCR reads, TCRdb keeps one entry per CDR3 protein, without DNA. The table lists roughly 10,000 distinct CDR3 sequences, with under 40% in the top ten. Points from the study as a whole: TRB repertoire shifts in secondary cytopenia and chronic lymphocytic leukemia mostly reflected lymphoma, not autoimmunity. Exclusive TRB clusters were approximately 3-fold more numerous in healthy donors than in active autoimmune hepatitis.

Another study also made use of these data, one on T cell repertoires in aging, cancer and after chemotherapy.

The sequencing input was peripheral blood. This rearrangement joins TRBV30 to TRBJ2-5; TCRdb lists TRBD1, though no DNA is available to test this call. This receptor was obtained from a human donor in good health. The CDR3 sequence: CAWSPGIETQYF.